The 24 T cell receptor beta chains below come from one sample, sequenced in a study of blood T cell repertoires in COVID-19. Produced via immunoSEQ multiplex PCR; TCRdb's table is partial and in-frame only. Of about 75,000 clones listed, around 88% were seen once; the top ten hold over 6%. Sample: peripheral blood. Source of these receptors: an elderly man with COVID-19, enrolled during active disease.

The chain has TRBV7-2 and TRBJ1-5; weak D call: TRBD1 (5 bases). From germline, CDR1 is SGHTA and CDR2 FQGNSA. This CDR3 has 14 amino acids. V lost 11 bases and J 11 bases, leaving 25 bases between the germline ends. The CDR3 DNA follows: TGTGCCCGGAAGGGGAGGGGTATTTCGAAGGCCCAGCATTTT. This encodes CARKGRGISKAQHF.

The V call is TRBV7-3, the J call TRBJ2-1; 10 bases line up with TRBD2. The CDR3 loop spans 13 amino acids. V shed 9 bases and J 6 bases; nucleotides not matched to a gene: 5. Germline CDR1 reads SGHTA; CDR2 reads FQGTGA. CDR3 protein: CASASGGGNEQFF. The CDR3 DNA reads as TGTGCCAGTGCTAGCGGGGGTGGCAATGAGCAGTTCTTC.

The rearrangement links TRBV9 to TRBJ1-2, with D uncertain. Per germline, CDR1 SGDLS and CDR2 YYNGEE. The CDR3 covers 12 residues. Trimming left V 0 bases short and J 4 bases short, with 4 bases between. CDR3 sequence (DNA): TGTGCCAGCAGCGTAGTCTTCTATGGCTACACCTTC. This gives the protein CASSVVFYGYTF.

This clone has only one observation. V is TRBV13 and J is TRBJ1-1; D remains ambiguous. V lost 0 bases and J 10 bases, leaving 15 bases between the germline ends. CDR3 length equals 14 residues. Germline CDR1 reads PRHDT; CDR2 reads FYEKMQ (reference sequence). CDR3 coding DNA: TGTGCCAGCAGCTTAGGACGTCAGGATCTGGCAGCTTTCTTT. Encoded protein: CASSLGRQDLAAFF.

The V gene is TRBV19, the J gene TRBJ2-6, with 11 bases identical to TRBD1. V shed 5 bases, J shed 1 base, and the junction held 4 bases outside the gene matches. Germline CDR1 and CDR2: LNHDA and SQIVND (reference sequence). CDR3 size: 17 residues. This chain's CDR3 is CASSSGTGGSGANVLTF. CDR3 in DNA: TGTGCCAGTAGTTCCGGGACAGGGGGGTCTGGGGCCAACGTCCTGACTTTC.

The genes are TRBV9 and TRBJ1-3; 7 nucleotides line up with TRBD1. The J segment lost 4 bases and the V segment lost 4 bases, leaving 8 bases of the junction unmatched. The CDR3 runs to 15 residues. The germline V gene encodes CDR1 SGDLS and CDR2 YYNGEE. For the CDR3, the DNA is TGTGCCAGCAGCCCAAGACAGGGATCAGGAAACACCATATATTTT. Translation: CASSPRQGSGNTIYF.

This chain links TRBV2 with TRBJ1-2; the D gene is possibly TRBD1 (5 bases). This CDR3 has 11 amino acids. Germline V gene sequence: CDR1 SNHLY, CDR2 FYNNEI. Trimming shortened V by 7 bases and J by 8 bases, and 11 bases separated the two germline ends. In DNA form, the CDR3 reads TGTGCCAGCACCCTCGGGGGGGGCTACACCTTC. Protein: CASTLGGGYTF.

This chain uses TRBV15 with TRBJ2-1; TRBD2 agrees at 10 bases. Trimming cost V 1 base and J 7 bases; bases outside gene matches: 4. The CDR3 extends over 15 amino acids. The germline CDR1 and CDR2 sequences are LNHNV and YYDKDF (reference sequence). Here the CDR3 DNA reads TGTGCCACCAGCAGAGGCCAACTAGCGGGGAATGAGCAGTTCTTC. It translates to CATSRGQLAGNEQFF. The whole variable domain, filled in from reference TRBV15 and TRBJ2-1, reads DAMVIQNPRYQVTQFGKPVTLSCSQTLNHNVMYWYQQKSSQAPKLLFHYYDKDFNNEADTPDNFQSRRPNTSFCFLDIRSPGLGDTAMYLCATSRGQLAGNEQFFGPGTRLTVL.

The rearrangement uses TRBV29-1 and TRBJ2-4, with D tentatively TRBD1 (5 bases). The CDR3 is made up of 13 amino acids. Trimming removed 7 bases at V and 1 base at J, with 11 bases between. CDR1 is SQVTM and CDR2 is ANQGSEA in the germline V gene. The CDR3 here is CSALTVAKNIQYF. DNA for the CDR3: TGCAGCGCCTTGACAGTGGCCAAAAACATTCAGTACTTC.

The chain joins TRBV29-1 to TRBJ2-7; possibly TRBD1 for D (6 bases). CDR3 length equals 12 residues. Trimming stripped 4 bases from V and 2 bases from J, with 9 bases between. The germline V gene has CDR1 SQVTM and CDR2 ANQGSEA. CDR3 nucleotide sequence: TGCAGCGTTGCACAGGGCACCTACGAGCAGTACTTC. Translating it yields CSVAQGTYEQYF.

The gene calls are TRBV5-8 and TRBJ2-2; D is perhaps TRBD1 (6 bases). The ends were cut back, 3 bases at V and 6 bases at J, with 12 bases in the middle. The CDR3 consists of 14 residues. CDR1 is SGHTS and CDR2 is YDEGEE in the germline V gene. CDR3 protein: CASSSLTGPGELFF. The CDR3 DNA sequence: TGTGCCAGCAGCTCGTTGACAGGACCCGGGGAGCTGTTTTTT.

This chain joins TRBV20-1 and TRBJ2-7, with 13 bases aligning to TRBD2. Germline V CDR1 and CDR2: DFQATT, SNEGSKA (reference sequence). The CDR3 sequence is 15 residues long. J lost 4 bases, V lost 3 bases, and 6 bases had no gene match. This CDR3 reads CSASMTSGGSYEQYF. The CDR3 DNA is TGCAGTGCTAGTATGACTAGCGGGGGGTCGTACGAGCAGTACTTC.

V usage is TRBV19 and J usage is TRBJ2-7; a possible D gene is TRBD1 (6 bases). Trimming removed 6 bases from V and 2 bases from J, with 14 bases in between. The CDR3 totals 14 residues. CDR1 LNHDA and CDR2 SQIVND come from the germline V gene (reference sequence). CDR3 sequence reads: CASRTSTGTYEQYF. CDR3 coding DNA: TGTGCCAGTAGAACCTCAACAGGGACCTACGAGCAGTACTTC.

Only one count was recorded for this clone. The CDR3 here is CASSARQGSNEKLFF. CDR3 DNA sequence: TGTGCCAGCAGCGCCCGACAGGGGAGTAATGAAAAACTGTTTTTT. This chain joins TRBV9 and TRBJ1-4; 8 bases are a match to TRBD1. V lost 3 bases to trimming and J lost 4 bases; unmatched junction nucleotides: 5. CDR1 is SGDLS and CDR2 is YYNGEE in the germline V gene. This CDR3 is 15 amino acids long.

The V and J genes are TRBV3-1 (or the pseudogene TRBV3-2) and TRBJ2-2; maybe TRBD2 (5 bases). Trimming removed 0 bases at V and 8 bases at J, with 16 bases between. Germline V gene sequence: CDR1 LGHDT, CDR2 YNNKEL (reference sequence). The CDR3 totals 16 residues. The CDR3 DNA is TGTGCCAGCAGCCAAGATCCCGGGCTAGCAGGTGGGGAGCTGTTTTTT. It yields the protein CASSQDPGLAGGELFF.

CDR3 in DNA: TGTGCCAGTGGGGACAGGGCTGTCAACTATGGCTACACCTTC. It encodes CASGDRAVNYGYTF. This sequence joins TRBV19 and TRBJ1-2; 9 nucleotides match TRBD1. The CDR3 loop spans 14 amino acids. Per the germline V gene, CDR1 is LNHDA and CDR2 is SQIVND (reference sequence). The trim removed 8 bases at V and 2 bases at J, leaving 6 bases unmatched.

The chain links TRBV29-1 to TRBJ1-2; D remains unclear. The germline V gene encodes CDR1 SQVTM and CDR2 ANQGSEA. With 6 bases removed from V and 4 bases from J, the gap between germline ends came to 9 bases. CDR3 length: 11 residues. CDR3 coding DNA: TGCAGCGTCTCCCTCGTCTATGGCTACACCTTC. It codes for CSVSLVYGYTF.

This chain uses TRBV5-5 with TRBJ1-5; D might be TRBD1 (5 bases). The germline CDR1 and CDR2 sequences are SGHKS and YYEKEE (reference sequence). V was pared by 3 bases and J by 3 bases, with 10 bases between. There are 14 residues in the CDR3. The CDR3 protein is CASSSDSFNQPQHF. The CDR3 nucleotides are TGTGCCAGCAGCTCCGACAGCTTCAATCAGCCCCAGCATTTT.

The chain has TRBV3-1 (or the pseudogene TRBV3-2) and TRBJ2-5; TRBD2 agrees at 10 bases. The CDR3 consists of 15 residues. Germline CDR1 reads LGHDT; CDR2 reads YNNKEL (reference sequence). The V and J ends lost 6 bases and 2 bases, in that order; junction bases with no gene match: 6. The CDR3, as DNA: TGTGCCAGCAGTATAGCGGGGGGTACACAAGAGACCCAGTACTTC. This sequence encodes CASSIAGGTQETQYF.

The V call is TRBV18, the J call TRBJ2-1; no definite D call. Germline V gene lookup returns CDR1 KGHSH and CDR2 LQKENI. Trimming took 1 base from V and 9 from J, leaving 19 bases between them. The length of the CDR3 is 16 residues. CDR3 protein: CASSPQNSAGDGEQFF. The DNA for the CDR3 is TGTGCCAGCTCACCACAGAACTCGGCAGGTGACGGTGAGCAGTTCTTC.

The chain combines TRBV6-5 with TRBJ1-1; a possible D gene is TRBD1 (6 bases). Germline V gene data show CDR1 as MNHEY and CDR2 as SVGAGI. The CDR3 spans 13 residues. V was cut by 5 bases and J by 3 bases, with 10 bases left in between. The CDR3 nucleotides read TGTGCCAGCAGTCGCAGGGGAGACACTGAAGCTTTCTTT. Translated: CASSRRGDTEAFF.

The chain has TRBV5-5 and TRBJ2-3; 14 bases agree with TRBD2. In germline, CDR1 is SGHKS, CDR2 YYEKEE (reference sequence). The length of the CDR3 is 17 residues. V shed 0 bases and J 3 bases; nucleotides not matched to a gene: 3. This CDR3 is CASSLARLAGGTDTQYF. CDR3 nucleotide sequence: TGTGCCAGCAGCTTGGCAAGACTAGCGGGGGGGACAGATACGCAGTATTTT.

The sample holds one count of this clone. The gene calls are TRBV5-4 and TRBJ2-5, with 7 bases aligning to TRBD2. The trim removed 0 bases at V and 1 base at J, leaving 3 bases unmatched. This CDR3 comprises 15 residues. Germline-derived CDR1 and CDR2 are SGHNT and YYREEE (reference sequence). The DNA for the CDR3 is TGTGCCAGCAGCTTGGCGGGGGGAGGCCAAGAGACCCAGTACTTC. Translated, it gives CASSLAGGGQETQYF.

This rearrangement joins TRBV28 to TRBJ2-5; no definite D call. V lost 6 bases and J lost 5, with 10 bases in between. Germline V gene sequence: CDR1 MDHEN, CDR2 SYDVKM. The CDR3 extends over 12 amino acids. CDR3 loop: CASSPRVETQYF. In nucleotides, the CDR3 is TGTGCCAGCAGCCCCCGGGTGGAGACCCAGTACTTC.